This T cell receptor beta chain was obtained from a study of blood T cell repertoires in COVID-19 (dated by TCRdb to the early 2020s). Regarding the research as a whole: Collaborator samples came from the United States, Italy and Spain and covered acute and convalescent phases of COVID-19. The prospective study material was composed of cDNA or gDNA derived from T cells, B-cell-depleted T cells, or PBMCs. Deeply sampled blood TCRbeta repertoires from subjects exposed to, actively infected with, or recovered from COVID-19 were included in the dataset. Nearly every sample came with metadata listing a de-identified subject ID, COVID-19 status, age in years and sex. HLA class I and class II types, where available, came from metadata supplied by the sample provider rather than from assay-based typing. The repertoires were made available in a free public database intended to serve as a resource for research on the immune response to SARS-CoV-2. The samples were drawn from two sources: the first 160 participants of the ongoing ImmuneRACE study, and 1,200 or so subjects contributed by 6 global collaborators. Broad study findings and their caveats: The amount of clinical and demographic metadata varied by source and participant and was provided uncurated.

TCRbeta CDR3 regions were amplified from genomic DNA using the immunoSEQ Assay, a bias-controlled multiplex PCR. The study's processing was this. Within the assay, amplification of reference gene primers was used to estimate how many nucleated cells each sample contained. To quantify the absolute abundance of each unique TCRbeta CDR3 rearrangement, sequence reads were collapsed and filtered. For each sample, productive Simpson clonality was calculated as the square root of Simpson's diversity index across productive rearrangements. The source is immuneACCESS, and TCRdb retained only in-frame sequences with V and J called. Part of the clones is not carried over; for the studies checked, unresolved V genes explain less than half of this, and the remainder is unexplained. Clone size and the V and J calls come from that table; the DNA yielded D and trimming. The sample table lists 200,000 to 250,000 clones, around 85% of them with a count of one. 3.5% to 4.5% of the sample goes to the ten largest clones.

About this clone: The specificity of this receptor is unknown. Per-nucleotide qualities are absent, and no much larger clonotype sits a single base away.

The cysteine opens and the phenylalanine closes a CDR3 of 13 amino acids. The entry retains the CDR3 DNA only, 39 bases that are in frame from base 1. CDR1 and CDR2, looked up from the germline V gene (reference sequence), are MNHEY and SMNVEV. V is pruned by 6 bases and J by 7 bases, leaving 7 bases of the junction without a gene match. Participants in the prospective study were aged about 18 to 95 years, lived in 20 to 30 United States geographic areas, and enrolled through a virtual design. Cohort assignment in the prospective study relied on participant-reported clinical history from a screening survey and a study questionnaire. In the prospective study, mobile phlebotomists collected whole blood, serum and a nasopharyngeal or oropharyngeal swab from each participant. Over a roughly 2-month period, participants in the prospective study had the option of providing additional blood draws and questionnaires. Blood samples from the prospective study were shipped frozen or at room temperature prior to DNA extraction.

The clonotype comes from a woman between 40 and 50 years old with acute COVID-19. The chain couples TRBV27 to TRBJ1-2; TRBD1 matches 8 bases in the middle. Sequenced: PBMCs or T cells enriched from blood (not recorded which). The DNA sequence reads TGTGCCAGCAGGGTCGGACAGGGCGGTGGCTACACCTTC. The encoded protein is CASRVGQGGGYTF.